The 25 T cell receptor beta chains listed next were all sequenced from one sample in a study of blood T cell repertoires in COVID-19. The method was immunoSEQ multiplex PCR; TCRdb's version includes in-frame clones alone and lacks a portion of them. The data contain 200,000 to 250,000 clones, 83% of them singletons. The sample comprised peripheral blood. These receptors were taken from a woman aged 25-40 years with COVID-19, enrolled during active disease.

The genes are TRBV6-7 and TRBJ2-7; 7 bases are shared with TRBD1. TRBV6-7 is an open reading frame whose function is uncertain. Losses at the gene ends were 0 bases for V and 5 bases for J; bases not matched to a gene: 10. The CDR3 totals 16 residues. The CDR3 DNA reads as TGTGCCAGCAGTTACTCGGAACCGGGACAGCCCCACGAGCAGTACTTC. Its translation is CASSYSEPGQPHEQYF.

The CDR3 sequence is CASSLGREQYF. CDR3 DNA sequence: TGTGCCAGCAGTTTGGGCCGCGAGCAGTACTTC. The chain joins TRBV12-3 or TRBV12-4 to TRBJ2-7; D is unclear. V shed 3 bases and J shed 6 bases, with 6 bases lying between them. The CDR3 runs to 11 residues.

The genes are TRBV9 and TRBJ2-1, with a weak D call TRBD2 (5 bases). The CDR3 is made up of 12 amino acids. The V gene lost 5 bases and the J gene lost 11 bases, with 14 bases spanning the gap. Germline loops: CDR1 SGDLS, CDR2 YYNGEE. CDR3 in amino acids: CASSPGVPKQFF. DNA of the CDR3: TGTGCCAGCAGTCCCGGGGTCCCTAAGCAGTTCTTC.

The V gene is TRBV6-6, the J gene TRBJ2-1; 10 nucleotides align to TRBD1. This CDR3 contains 14 residues. The germline gives CDR1 MNHNY, CDR2 SVGAGI (reference sequence). Unmatched junction bases numbered 2, after V lost 2 bases and J lost 7 bases. Here the CDR3 DNA reads TGTGCCAGCAGTTACGGGGACAGGGGAAATGAGCAGTTCTTC. It codes for CASSYGDRGNEQFF.

This clone has just a few counts. V and J are TRBV10-1 and TRBJ1-4; D is unclear. V lost 3 bases to trimming and J lost 8 bases, with 22 bases between them. In germline, CDR1 is WNHNN, CDR2 SYGVQD (reference sequence). The CDR3 is 17 residues long. The CDR3 nucleotides read TGCGCCAGCAGTGAACGGGTTGCGGGGAAGGGCGACGAAAAACTGTTTTTT. Its translation is CASSERVAGKGDEKLFF.

The V and J genes are TRBV6-1 and TRBJ1-4, with D unclear. The CDR3 consists of 13 residues. CDR1 MNHNS and CDR2 SASEGT come from the germline V gene. The ends were cut back, 3 bases at V and 8 bases at J, with 10 bases in the middle. As DNA, the CDR3 is TGTGCCAGCAGTGAGTTTTGGCGGGAAAAACTGTTTTTT. This codes for CASSEFWREKLFF.

The gene calls are TRBV6-5 and TRBJ2-3; weak D call: TRBD2 (6 bases). Germline loops: CDR1 MNHEY, CDR2 SVGAGI. The ends were cut back, 7 bases at V and 4 bases at J, with 18 bases in the middle. The CDR3 has 15 residues. The CDR3, as DNA: TGTGCCAGCACCGGATACGGGGGAACCGCAGATACGCAGTATTTT. It codes for CASTGYGGTADTQYF.

The chain couples TRBV5-1 to TRBJ2-3; no reliable D call. The CDR3 loop spans 15 amino acids. The germline V gene encodes CDR1 SGHRS and CDR2 YFSETQ. V gave up 1 base and J gave up 2 bases, with 11 bases separating them. CDR3 coding DNA: TGCGCCAGCAGCTTGAGCCCTAGGTCCACAGATACGCAGTATTTT. This codes for CASSLSPRSTDTQYF. Drawing the rest from reference TRBV5-1 and TRBJ2-3, the complete variable domain is KAGVTQTPRYLIKTRGQQVTLSCSPISGHRSVSWYQQTPGQGLQFLFEYFSETQRNKGNFPGRFSGRQFSNSRSEMNVSTLELGDSALYLCASSLSPRSTDTQYFGPGTRLTVL.

The chain couples TRBV4-3 to TRBJ2-1; 7 bases fit TRBD1. After removal of 0 bases from V and 15 bases from J, the junction contained 11 bases not matched to a gene. This CDR3 has 14 residues. Germline V CDR1 and CDR2: LGHNA, YSLEER. Here the CDR3 reads CASSQDQLPGQVFF. For the CDR3, the DNA is TGCGCCAGCAGCCAAGACCAGTTGCCCGGACAGGTGTTCTTC.

The chain is built from TRBV5-1 and TRBJ2-7; TRBD2 aligns across 9 bases. The CDR3 contains 15 residues. V lost 2 bases to trimming and J lost 0 bases; unmatched junction nucleotides: 3. The germline CDR1 and CDR2 sequences are SGHRS and YFSETQ. The CDR3 region is CASSFIAGDSYEQYF. The CDR3 nucleotides are TGCGCCAGCAGCTTTATAGCGGGGGACTCCTACGAGCAGTACTTC.

The chain is built from TRBV7-2 and TRBJ2-3; the match to TRBD2 covers 8 bases. CDR1 and CDR2 from the germline V gene are SGHTA and FQGNSA. The junction had 13 bases not matched to a gene; V was cut back by 4 bases and J by 1 base. The length of the CDR3 is 18 residues. The CDR3 DNA reads TGTGCCAGCAGCTCCTCATTCGGGGGGGCCGGGGGCACAGATACGCAGTATTTT. This sequence encodes CASSSSFGGAGGTDTQYF. Based on the CDR3 plus reference TRBV7-2 and TRBJ2-3, the full variable domain is GAGVSQSPSNKVTEKGKDVELRCDPISGHTALYWYRQSLGQGLEFLIYFQGNSAPDKSGLPSDRFSAERTGGSVSTLTIQRTQQEDSAVYLCASSSSFGGAGGTDTQYFGPGTRLTVL.

The chain joins TRBV4-3 to TRBJ1-2; TRBD1 might be the D (6 bases). This CDR3 spans 19 amino acids. The germline gives CDR1 LGHNA, CDR2 YSLEER. Trimming left V 0 bases short and J 2 bases short, with 22 bases between. CDR3 DNA sequence: TGCGCCAGCAGCCAAGATAGTTCGGGCCGGGGGGCGCGGAACTATGGCTACACCTTC. This sequence encodes CASSQDSSGRGARNYGYTF.

The chain joins TRBV5-1 to TRBJ2-2, with 11 bases that match TRBD2. CDR3 length equals 15 residues. V shed 6 bases and J 6 bases; nucleotides not matched to a gene: 7. CDR1 and CDR2 from the germline V gene are SGHRS and YFSETQ. The CDR3 here is CASIGLAGAPGELFF. The CDR3 DNA reads TGCGCCAGCATAGGACTAGCGGGCGCCCCCGGGGAGCTGTTTTTT.

This chain links TRBV6-1 with TRBJ2-3, with 8 bases lining up with TRBD2. Germline V gene lookup returns CDR1 MNHNS and CDR2 SASEGT. Trimming at V came to 2 bases and at J to 1 base, leaving 5 bases not matched to a gene. This CDR3 is 16 amino acids long. The CDR3 loop reads CASSEFARGGTDTQYF. CDR3 nucleotide sequence: TGTGCCAGCAGTGAATTTGCGCGGGGGGGCACAGATACGCAGTATTTT.

The CDR3 sequence: CASSLLRGAGEQYF. As DNA, the CDR3 is TGTGCCAGCAGCCTCCTGCGGGGGGCAGGCGAGCAGTACTTC. V usage is TRBV14 and J usage is TRBJ2-7; TRBD2 aligns across 8 bases. The CDR3 covers 14 residues. Trimming at V came to 4 bases and at J to 6 bases, leaving 8 bases not matched to a gene. The germline V gene has CDR1 SGHDN and CDR2 FVKESK.

The chain combines TRBV27 with TRBJ1-2; 7 bases align to TRBD1. J lost 4 bases, V lost 8 bases, and 16 bases had no gene match. This CDR3 has 16 amino acids. Germline loops: CDR1 MNHEY, CDR2 SMNVEV (reference sequence). The CDR3 region is CASPPVGTVTFYGYTF. In nucleotides, the CDR3 is TGTGCCAGCCCCCCGGTGGGGACAGTCACGTTCTATGGCTACACCTTC.

The chain recombines TRBV7-9 with TRBJ2-5; TRBD1 agrees at 11 bases. Trimming removed 8 bases from V and 5 bases from J; junction bases left unmatched: 7. The CDR3 totals 14 residues. CDR1 SEHNR and CDR2 FQNEAQ come from the germline V gene (reference sequence). The CDR3 nucleotides read TGTGCCAGCCTTTGGACAGGGGGCGAGGAGACCCAGTACTTC. Protein sequence: CASLWTGGEETQYF.

This clone was picked up a small number of times. V is TRBV14 and J is TRBJ2-7, with TRBD1 identical over 8 bases. J was trimmed by 5 bases and V by 1 base; bases with no gene match: 10. CDR1 is SGHDN and CDR2 is FVKESK in the germline V gene. CDR3 size: 16 residues. The CDR3 coding sequence is TGTGCCAGCAGCCAAGGGTTCCGGACAGGGATCCACGAGCAGTACTTC. Translation gives CASSQGFRTGIHEQYF.

Concerning this clone itself: Its ends do not fully match the called genes, so a read error is possible. The V call is TRBV5-5, the J call TRBJ2-1, with 11 positions matching TRBD2. CDR1 is SGHKS, CDR2 YYEKEE, per germline (reference sequence). This CDR3 is 16 amino acids long. The CDR3 sequence is CASSTLAGGPYDEQFF. For the CDR3, the DNA is TGTGCCAGCAGTACCCTAGCGGGGGGCCCCTACGATGAGCAGTTCTTC.

The chain combines TRBV27 with TRBJ1-1, with TRBD1 identical over 8 bases. Trimming took 5 bases from V and 6 from J; bases not matched to a gene: 14. Germline values: CDR1 MNHEY, CDR2 SMNVEV (reference sequence). The CDR3 sequence is 16 residues long. CDR3 DNA sequence: TGTGCCAGCAGTCTACGGACAGGGTTGAGCGGCGCTGAAGCTTTCTTT. This sequence encodes CASSLRTGLSGAEAFF.

The V gene is TRBV6-2 or TRBV6-3, the J gene TRBJ1-5; 7 nucleotides match TRBD1. Trimming removed 0 bases from V and 3 bases from J; junction bases left unmatched: 8. The germline V gene encodes CDR1 MNHEY and CDR2 SVGEGT. CDR3 length: 17 amino acids. The CDR3 here is CASSYSMRTGFNQPQHF. In DNA form, the CDR3 reads TGTGCCAGCAGTTACTCGATGCGGACAGGATTCAATCAGCCCCAGCATTTT.

The rearrangement uses TRBV3-1 (or the pseudogene TRBV3-2) and TRBJ1-2, with D perhaps matching TRBD1 (5 bases). This CDR3 has 14 residues. Per germline, CDR1 LGHDT and CDR2 YNNKEL (reference sequence). V lost 4 bases to trimming and J lost 8 bases, with 17 bases between them. The CDR3 spells CASSPWGDVSGYTF. The CDR3 nucleotides read TGTGCCAGCAGCCCCTGGGGGGATGTAAGCGGCTACACCTTC.

This chain connects TRBV5-1 to TRBJ2-7, with 7 bases lining up with TRBD1. Germline values: CDR1 SGHRS, CDR2 YFSETQ. There are 14 residues in the CDR3. V shed 2 bases, J shed 5 bases, and the junction held 7 bases outside the gene matches. The CDR3 protein is CASSFRQGRHEQYF. The DNA of the CDR3 is TGCGCCAGCAGCTTTCGACAGGGCCGACACGAGCAGTACTTC. Full variable domain (rest looked up from reference TRBV5-1 and TRBJ2-7): KAGVTQTPRYLIKTRGQQVTLSCSPISGHRSVSWYQQTPGQGLQFLFEYFSETQRNKGNFPGRFSGRQFSNSRSEMNVSTLELGDSALYLCASSFRQGRHEQYFGPGTRLTVT.

The chain has TRBV4-1 and TRBJ2-7, with D possibly matching TRBD1 (6 bases). From germline, CDR1 is MGHRA and CDR2 YSYEKL. The CDR3 covers 15 residues. V was pared by 4 bases and J by 0 bases, with 13 bases between. The CDR3 DNA is TGCGCCAGCAGCCCCCGTGGACAGCTCTCCTACGAGCAGTACTTC. It encodes CASSPRGQLSYEQYF.

The chain recombines TRBV7-2 with TRBJ1-2; the D gene is possibly TRBD1 (6 bases). The ends were cut back, 7 bases at V and 4 bases at J, with 13 bases in the middle. Germline loops: CDR1 SGHTA, CDR2 FQGNSA. This CDR3 is 13 amino acids long. CDR3 amino acids: CASTRGSSYGYTF. The CDR3 bases are TGTGCCAGCACGAGGGGGAGCAGCTATGGCTACACCTTC.